This T cell receptor (beta chain) was recorded in a study of identical twins. Study results and caveats: There was an excess of low generation probability in the out-of-frame alpha sequences that twins shared.

TCRdb re-derived calls from the 5' RACE reads in MiXCR, one entry per CDR3 protein. This table has 690,000 or so distinct CDR3 sequences, 8.5% to 9% appearing once. This clonotype has just a few counts. Antigen: not known. CDR3 length: 15 amino acids. V was shortened by 4 bases and J by 3 bases, with 14 bases between the two germline ends. Germline CDR1 reads SGHRS; CDR2 reads YFSETQ. These sequences were also reported in another study, on yellow fever vaccine responses in identical twins.

V and J are TRBV5-1 and TRBJ1-5; tentative D call: TRBD1 (5 bases). This clonotype was sampled from a woman aged 18-29 years in good health. Sequenced sample: PBMCs. DNA of the CDR3: TGCGCCAGCAGCGGGGGTGACGGGTACAATCAGCCCCAGCATTTT. It yields the protein CASSGGDGYNQPQHF. The complete variable domain, with remaining parts taken from reference TRBV5-1 and TRBJ1-5, reads KAGVTQTPRYLIKTRGQQVTLSCSPISGHRSVSWYQQTPGQGLQFLFEYFSETQRNKGNFPGRFSGRQFSNSRSEMNVSTLELGDSALYLCASSGGDGYNQPQHFGDGTRLSIL.